What follows are 11 T cell receptor beta chains derived from one specimen sequenced in a study of cytomegalovirus exposure and HLA in healthy donors. TCRdb keeps only in-frame clones here, not all; method: immunoSEQ multiplex PCR. The table shows approximately 200,000 clones, with more than 65% occurring only once. The specimen sequenced was PBMCs. All receptors come from a woman aged 25 to 39 in good health and CMV-seropositive.

The gene calls are TRBV27 and TRBJ2-1; no definite D call. Germline CDR1 and CDR2: MNHEY and SMNVEV (reference sequence). This CDR3 has 13 residues. The V end lost 6 bases, the J end lost 1 base, and 7 bases lay between the germline ends. This CDR3 reads CASRRVSYNEQFF. CDR3 bases: TGTGCCAGCAGACGGGTATCCTACAATGAGCAGTTCTTC.

V usage is TRBV15 and J usage is TRBJ1-2; 7 bases match TRBD1. The CDR3 is 13 residues long. V trimming: 1 base; J trimming: 8 bases; junction bases outside the gene matches: 4. Germline V gives CDR1 LNHNV, CDR2 YYDKDF (reference sequence). The CDR3 DNA sequence: TGTGCCACCAGCAGAGGACAGGGCGGGGGCTACACCTTC. This translates into CATSRGQGGGYTF.

Only one count was recorded for this clone. The V and J genes are TRBV9 and TRBJ2-7; 7 nucleotides align to TRBD2. The V gene end was trimmed by 2 bases and the J gene end by 0 bases; junction bases not matched to a gene: 5. CDR1 is SGDLS, CDR2 YYNGEE, per germline. CDR3 length: 15 residues. CDR3 sequence: CASSVSGASSYEQYF. The CDR3 region has the DNA TGTGCCAGCAGCGTCAGCGGGGCGAGCTCCTACGAGCAGTACTTC.

This chain joins TRBV2 and TRBJ1-1; 7 bases match TRBD1. Germline assignment: CDR1 SNHLY and CDR2 FYNNEI. This CDR3 has 12 amino acids. V gave up 5 bases and J gave up 6 bases; unmatched junction bases: 3. The CDR3 reads CASSQDRAEAFF. CDR3 coding DNA: TGTGCCAGCAGTCAAGACAGGGCTGAAGCTTTCTTT.

The V gene is TRBV11-3, the J gene TRBJ2-1; tentatively, D is TRBD2 (5 bases). The CDR3 is made up of 13 amino acids. V was shortened by 1 base and J by 8 bases, with 9 bases between the two germline ends. Germline lookup yields CDR1 SGHNT and CDR2 YENEEA. CDR3 bases: TGTGCCAGCAGCTTAGCTGAGGGCGATGAGCAGTTCTTC. It codes for CASSLAEGDEQFF.

V usage is TRBV5-4 and J usage is TRBJ2-3, with 10 positions matching TRBD2. The V gene end was trimmed by 5 bases and the J gene end by 1 base; junction bases not matched to a gene: 7. The germline CDR1 and CDR2 sequences are SGHNT and YYREEE (reference sequence). CDR3 length: 16 residues. CDR3 loop: CASRIPGTSGTDTQYF. In nucleotides, the CDR3 is TGTGCCAGCAGAATCCCAGGGACTAGCGGCACAGATACGCAGTATTTT.

CDR3 amino acids: CASSLRTDYSNQPQHF. As DNA, the CDR3 is TGTGCCAGTAGTCTCCGGACAGACTATAGCAATCAGCCCCAGCATTTT. The chain employs TRBV19 and TRBJ1-5, with D possibly matching TRBD1 (6 bases). The CDR3 runs to 16 residues. Trimming removed 5 bases at V and 0 bases at J, with 14 bases between. Germline assignment: CDR1 LNHDA and CDR2 SQIVND (reference sequence).

CDR3 loop: CASRVGQNNYEQYF. The CDR3 nucleotides read TGTGCCAGCAGGGTCGGACAAAACAACTACGAGCAGTACTTC. The chain recombines TRBV6-5 with TRBJ2-7; maybe TRBD1 (5 bases). The CDR3 totals 14 residues. V lost 6 bases and J lost 3, with 15 bases in between. Germline CDR1 is MNHEY and CDR2 is SVGAGI.

V is TRBV9 and J is TRBJ2-3; unclear D gene. CDR1 SGDLS and CDR2 YYNGEE come from the germline V gene. V lost 3 bases and J 5 bases, leaving 7 bases between the germline ends. The CDR3 consists of 12 residues. The CDR3 coding sequence is TGTGCCAGCAGCGCCTACGGAGATACGCAGTATTTT. It translates to CASSAYGDTQYF.

This chain links TRBV6-4 with TRBJ2-3; 8 bases map to TRBD2. Germline assignment: CDR1 MRHNA and CDR2 SNTAGT. Trimming cost V 2 bases and J 5 bases; bases outside gene matches: 6. This CDR3 contains 15 residues. CDR3 loop: CASSDDHGGGDTQYF. The CDR3, as DNA: TGTGCCAGCAGTGACGACCACGGGGGGGGAGATACGCAGTATTTT.

Concerning this clone: Other DNA sequences from this sample encode an identical CDR3 as well. The chain has TRBV5-1 and TRBJ2-3, with D uncertain. Trimming removed 0 bases from V and 0 bases from J, with 8 bases in between. Germline-derived CDR1 and CDR2 are SGHRS and YFSETQ. The CDR3 runs to 15 residues. CDR3 residues: CASSLAGSSTDTQYF. The CDR3 DNA reads as TGCGCCAGCAGCTTGGCCGGTTCGAGCACAGATACGCAGTATTTT.